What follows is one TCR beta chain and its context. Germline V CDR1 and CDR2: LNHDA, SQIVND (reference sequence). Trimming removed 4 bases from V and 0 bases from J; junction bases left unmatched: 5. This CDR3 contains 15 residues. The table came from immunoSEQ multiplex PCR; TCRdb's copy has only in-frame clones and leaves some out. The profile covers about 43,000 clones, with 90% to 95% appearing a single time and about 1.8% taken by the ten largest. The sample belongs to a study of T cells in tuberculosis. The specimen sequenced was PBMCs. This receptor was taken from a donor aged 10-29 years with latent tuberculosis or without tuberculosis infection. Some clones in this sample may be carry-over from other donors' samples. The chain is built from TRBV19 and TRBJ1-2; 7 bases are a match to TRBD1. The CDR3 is CASSTKTGPNYGYTF. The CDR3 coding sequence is TGTGCCAGTAGTACGAAGACAGGGCCTAACTATGGCTACACCTTC.